The 5 T cell receptor beta chains presented below share a single source sample, sequenced in a study (dated by TCRdb to about 2016). The library was prepared using RT-PCR. Sequencing relied on an Illumina MiSeq. Through fastp at Q25 and MiXCR, TCRdb rebuilt clones from the public reads, retaining in-frame beta chains. When rows share a CDR3 protein, they turn into one entry using the most common DNA and genes. The sample table records 650,000 to 800,000 distinct CDR3 sequences; around 14% of these occur just once. The ten largest clones add up to about 3.9% of the sample. Sequencing used memory CD4+ T cells from blood. The receptors originated from a female donor in good health, serving as a healthy control.

The rearrangement joins TRBV6-1 to TRBJ2-5; TRBD2 matches 12 bases. This CDR3 spans 14 amino acids. In germline, CDR1 is MNHNS, CDR2 SASEGT. Trimming removed 3 bases from V and 7 bases from J; junction bases left unmatched: 3. CDR3 amino acids: CASSEASGGGTQYF. CDR3 sequence (DNA): TGTGCCAGCAGTGAGGCTAGCGGGGGGGGGACCCAGTACTTC.

This clonotype was detected only a few times. The chain recombines TRBV5-1 with TRBJ1-2; the match to TRBD1 covers 9 bases. Germline-derived CDR1 and CDR2 are SGHRS and YFSETQ. Trimming took 4 bases from V and 5 from J; bases not matched to a gene: 9. The CDR3 runs 15 residues. CDR3 in DNA: TGCGCCAGCAGCCACTGGAGGACAGGGGAATATGGCTACACCTTC. As protein: CASSHWRTGEYGYTF. Drawing the rest from reference TRBV5-1 and TRBJ1-2, the complete variable domain is KAGVTQTPRYLIKTRGQQVTLSCSPISGHRSVSWYQQTPGQGLQFLFEYFSETQRNKGNFPGRFSGRQFSNSRSEMNVSTLELGDSALYLCASSHWRTGEYGYTFGSGTRLTVV.

This clonotype was seen repeatedly, ten times or more. This rearrangement joins TRBV6-4 to TRBJ1-1, with D unclear. Trimming took off 5 bases at V and 3 bases at J, with 10 bases between the two ends. This CDR3 has 13 amino acids. Germline V gene data show CDR1 as MRHNA and CDR2 as SNTAGT. CDR3 bases: TGTGCCAGCAGTTACCGGGAGGACACTGAAGCTTTCTTT. Its protein product is CASSYREDTEAFF.

The rearrangement links TRBV5-1 to TRBJ2-3; 7 bases align to TRBD1. With V trimmed by 0 bases and J by 1 base, 14 bases remained unmatched. Looked up from germline, CDR1 is SGHRS and CDR2 is YFSETQ. The CDR3 is 19 amino acids. CDR3 DNA sequence: TGCGCCAGCAGCTTGGGGCAATCACAGGGGTCCTTCGGCACAGATACGCAGTATTTT. Translating gives CASSLGQSQGSFGTDTQYF. Full variable domain (remainder filled in from reference TRBV5-1 and TRBJ2-3): KAGVTQTPRYLIKTRGQQVTLSCSPISGHRSVSWYQQTPGQGLQFLFEYFSETQRNKGNFPGRFSGRQFSNSRSEMNVSTLELGDSALYLCASSLGQSQGSFGTDTQYFGPGTRLTVL.

This clonotype appeared a few times. This chain links TRBV7-9 with TRBJ2-7, with 8 bases identical to TRBD1. The CDR3 covers 14 residues. The ends lost 4 bases at V and 6 bases at J; junction bases unmatched: 8. Looked up from germline, CDR1 is SEHNR and CDR2 is FQNEAQ (reference sequence). This CDR3 is CASSSRTGTGEQYF. The CDR3 nucleotides are TGTGCCAGCAGCTCCAGGACAGGGACTGGCGAGCAGTACTTC.